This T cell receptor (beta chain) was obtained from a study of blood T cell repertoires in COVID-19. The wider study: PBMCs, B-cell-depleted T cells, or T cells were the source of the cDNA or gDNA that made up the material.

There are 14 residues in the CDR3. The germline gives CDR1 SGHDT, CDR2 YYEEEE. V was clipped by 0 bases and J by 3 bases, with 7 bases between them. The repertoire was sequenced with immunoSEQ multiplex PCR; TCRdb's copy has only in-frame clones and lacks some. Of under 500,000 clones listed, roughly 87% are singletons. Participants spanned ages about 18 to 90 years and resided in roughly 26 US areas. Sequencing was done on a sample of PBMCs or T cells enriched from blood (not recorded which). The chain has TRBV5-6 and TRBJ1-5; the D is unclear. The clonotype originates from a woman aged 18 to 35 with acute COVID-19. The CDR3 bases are TGTGCCAGCAGCTTGGCTGGGCTCAATCAGCCCCAGCATTTT. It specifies CASSLAGLNQPQHF.